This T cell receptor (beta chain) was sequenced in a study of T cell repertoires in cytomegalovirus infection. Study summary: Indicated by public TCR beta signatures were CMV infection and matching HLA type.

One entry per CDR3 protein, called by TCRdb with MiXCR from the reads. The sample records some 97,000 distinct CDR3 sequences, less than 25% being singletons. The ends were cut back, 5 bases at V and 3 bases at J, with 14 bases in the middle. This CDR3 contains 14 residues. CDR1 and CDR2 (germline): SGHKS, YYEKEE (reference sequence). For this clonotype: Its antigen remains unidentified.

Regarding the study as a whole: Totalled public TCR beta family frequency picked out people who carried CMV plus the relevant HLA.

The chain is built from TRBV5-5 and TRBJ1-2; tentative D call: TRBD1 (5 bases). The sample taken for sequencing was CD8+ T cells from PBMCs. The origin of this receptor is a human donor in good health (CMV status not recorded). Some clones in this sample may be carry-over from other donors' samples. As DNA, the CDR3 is TGTGCCAGCAGAGAAACCGGGACGGACTATGGCTACACCTTC. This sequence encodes CASRETGTDYGYTF.